This TCR beta chain appears in the sequencing data of a study of T cell responses to AZD1222 COVID-19 vaccine. Findings and caveats of the study: Spike was spanned by vaccine-associated CD4 TCRs, which were dominant at 160-218 and 743-854. Just a handful of people given AZD1222 tested seropositive at baseline. Donors, mostly white British, included more females; clonal diversity was possibly underestimated. Sampled repertoires all dated from after the peak T cell response.

With respect to this clone: Its antigen is undetermined.

The CDR3 has 13 amino acids. CDR1 is LGHNA and CDR2 is YNFKEQ in the germline V gene. V lost 5 bases and J 2 bases, leaving 9 bases between the germline ends. The assay was immunoSEQ multiplex PCR, and TCRdb's table has in-frame clones only and misses some. Here the sample spans 150,000 or so clones, roughly 88% being singletons. Here the sequenced sample was peripheral blood, taken on day 0 of MenACWY control vaccination. The V gene is TRBV4-2, the J gene TRBJ2-5; D not resolved. This sequence originates from an adult in good health. CDR3 DNA: TGTGCCAGCAGCGCCCTGAGGCAAGAGACCCAGTACTTC. This codes for CASSALRQETQYF.